By frequency in the sample, the clone carrying this TCR beta chain is medium-sized. TCR alpha and beta CDR3 regions were amplified from RNA using iRepertoire nested multiplex PCR. A single record per CDR3 protein comes from TCRdb applying MiXCR to the multiplex PCR reads. The sample contains under 6,500 distinct CDR3 sequences, about 40% of which appear only once. In germline, CDR1 is DFQATT, CDR2 SNEGSKA (reference sequence). The CDR3 has 17 residues. With V trimmed by 3 bases and J by 6 bases, 16 bases remained unmatched. The data originate from a study of glioma-infiltrating T cells. The chain is built from TRBV20-1 and TRBJ2-1, with 8 bases identical to TRBD2. The TCR was taken from a human donor with low-grade glioma or glioblastoma, undergoing nonglioma brain surgery, or in good health (not recorded which). Sequences were obtained from glioma tissue, nonneoplastic brain tissue, or PBMCs (not recorded which). CDR3 sequence reads: CSAREPRSAGGTNEQFF. The CDR3 DNA sequence: TGCAGTGCTAGGGAACCCCGGAGCGCGGGAGGTACCAATGAGCAGTTCTTC.